The 9 T cell receptor beta chains below were found in one sample sequenced in a study of beta chain features in type 1 diabetes (dated by TCRdb to 2016 to 2019). The protocol used for the library was the immunoSEQ multiplex PCR assay. The entire isolated RNA was reverse transcribed using the High Capacity cDNA Reverse Transcription Kit, and thus expressed TCRB transcripts were sequenced. TCRdb took over this immuneACCESS table, retaining in-frame rearrangements with V and J assigned. Such tables are incomplete; in checked studies, under half of the missing clones stem from an unresolved V gene, and the remainder is unexplained. This sample holds about 45,000 clones; 51% were observed only once. 2% to 2.5% of the sample goes to the ten largest clones. Sequenced sample: Tregs from blood. The cell subset or site label here, explained by the study, means: regulatory CD4+ T cells. Source of these receptors: a woman aged 18 to 35 in good health.

The rearrangement links TRBV28 to TRBJ2-1, with a weak D call TRBD2 (6 bases). This CDR3 has 15 residues. V was shortened by 6 bases and J by 3 bases, with 15 bases between the two germline ends. The germline CDR1 and CDR2 sequences are MDHEN and SYDVKM. The CDR3 loop reads CASSILAADYNEQFF. CDR3 bases: TGTGCCAGCAGCATTTTAGCGGCCGACTACAATGAGCAGTTCTTC.

V gene TRBV11-2 combines with J gene TRBJ2-3, with D unresolved. This CDR3 contains 14 residues. The V end lost 5 bases, the J end lost 6 bases, and 15 bases lay between the germline ends. Per germline, CDR1 SGHAT and CDR2 FQNNGV. CDR3 DNA sequence: TGTGCCAGCAGCGGCGGCGGCGGTAAGGATACGCAGTATTTT. The encoded protein is CASSGGGGKDTQYF.

This clone has only a few counts. The genes are TRBV2 and TRBJ1-6, with TRBD1 matching 7 bases. Looked up from germline, CDR1 is SNHLY and CDR2 is FYNNEI. The junction had 4 bases not matched to a gene; V was cut back by 6 bases and J by 8 bases. The CDR3 contains 13 residues. The CDR3: CASRVDRDSPLHF. In DNA form, the CDR3 reads TGTGCCAGCAGGGTAGACAGGGATTCACCCCTCCACTTT.

This clone has a handful of counts. J is TRBJ2-7 and V is TRBV28; 7 bases fit TRBD1. In germline, CDR1 is MDHEN, CDR2 SYDVKM. This CDR3 is 16 amino acids long. The J segment lost 4 bases and the V segment lost 5 bases, leaving 14 bases of the junction unmatched. CDR3 region: CASSHLREGAWYEQYF. In nucleotides, the CDR3 is TGTGCCAGCAGTCATTTGAGAGAGGGGGCTTGGTACGAGCAGTACTTC.

The rearrangement links TRBV28 to TRBJ2-7, with TRBD2 identical over 7 bases. Trimming cost V 8 bases and J 2 bases; bases outside gene matches: 12. This CDR3 is 15 amino acids long. Germline loops: CDR1 MDHEN, CDR2 SYDVKM. This CDR3 reads CASWGSGNFPYEQYF. DNA of the CDR3: TGTGCCAGCTGGGGGAGCGGGAATTTTCCCTACGAGCAGTACTTC.

This clone showed up just a few times. The CDR3 region has the DNA TGCGCCAGCAGGTCAAACTTACCCAACACTGAAGCTTTCTTT. Its protein is CASRSNLPNTEAFF. The V call is TRBV10-2, the J call TRBJ1-1; D is unresolved. This CDR3 contains 14 residues. V was pared by 6 bases and J by 2 bases, with 13 bases between. Germline CDR1 WSHSY, CDR2 SAAADI.

This rearrangement joins TRBV7-2 to TRBJ2-2; D may be TRBD1 (5 bases). Trimming cost V 3 bases and J 4 bases, with 12 bases left between them. Germline V lookup: CDR1 SGHTA, CDR2 FQGNSA. The CDR3 spans 15 residues. In DNA, the CDR3 is TGTGCCAGCAGCTTGAGCCAGGGTCGCACCGGGGAGCTGTTTTTT. The encoded protein is CASSLSQGRTGELFF.

The gene calls are TRBV6-5 and TRBJ2-3; TRBD2 is a possible D gene (6 bases). Per germline, CDR1 MNHEY and CDR2 SVGAGI. The CDR3 length is 15 residues. V was clipped by 6 bases and J by 2 bases, with 15 bases between them. The chain's CDR3 is CASRPRRGFTDTQYF. CDR3 DNA: TGTGCCAGCAGACCCCGGAGGGGTTTCACAGATACGCAGTATTTT.

The V call is TRBV5-1, the J call TRBJ1-1, with TRBD1 as a possible D gene (6 bases). This CDR3 is built from 14 residues. Per the germline V gene, CDR1 is SGHRS and CDR2 is YFSETQ. Trimming cost V 4 bases and J 1 base, with 11 bases left between them. The CDR3 sequence is CASSLQGRNTEAFF. The CDR3 DNA reads as TGCGCCAGCAGCCTACAGGGCCGGAACACTGAAGCTTTCTTT.